These T cell receptor beta chains were read from a single sample in a study of blood T cell repertoires in COVID-19. The table came from immunoSEQ multiplex PCR; TCRdb's copy has only in-frame clones and leaves some out. The top ten clones hold approximately 7.9% of a sample with about 230,000 clones, around 85% of them seen once. Sequencing used peripheral blood. These receptor sequences come from a woman aged 80 or older with acute or convalescent COVID-19. The CDR3 runs from the conserved cysteine through the conserved F or W. D genes are given only for firm matches. Size tells how often a clone was seen (once, few, many) or the class of an expanded clone, and some rows leave it out.

D,V,J,length,size,DNA,CDR3
NA,TRBV29-1,TRBJ1-4,13,NA,TGCAGCGTTTCCGGGAGGGGGAATGAAAAACTGTTTTTT,CSVSGRGNEKLFF
TRBD1,TRBV15,TRBJ2-7,13,NA,TGTGCCACCAGCGCAGACAGGGGCTACGAGCAGTACTTC,CATSADRGYEQYF
TRBD1,TRBV14,TRBJ2-7,15,NA,TGTGCCAGCAGGCGGCAGGGGGCCTCAATAGACGAGCAGTACTTC,CASRRQGASIDEQYF
NA,TRBV20-1,TRBJ2-5,11,NA,TGCAGTGCCAGGCCGGCAGAGACCCAGTACTTC,CSARPAETQYF
TRBD1,TRBV19,TRBJ1-5,15,NA,TGTGCCAGTAGTATTTTAGGACAGGGTCGGAAGCCCCAGCATTTT,CASSILGQGRKPQHF
TRBD1,TRBV28,TRBJ2-7,14,NA,TGTGCCAGCAGTTTAGACAGGGAGCGTTACGAGCAGTACTTC,CASSLDRERYEQYF
TRBD1,TRBV10-3,TRBJ2-1,14,once,TGTGCCATCAGGACAGGGAGCTCCTACAATGAGCAGTTCTTC,CAIRTGSSYNEQFF
TRBD1,TRBV6-1,TRBJ2-1,18,NA,TGTGCCAGCAGTGCCCAGAACTTGGACAGGGCCCCCTGGGGTGAGCAGTTCTTC,CASSAQNLDRAPWGEQFF
TRBD2,TRBV9,TRBJ2-1,14,NA,TGTGCCAGTAGCACGGGAGGCGTAGGCAATGAGCAGTTCTTC,CASSTGGVGNEQFF
NA,TRBV3-1/TRBV3-2,TRBJ2-3,12,NA,TGTGCCAGCAGTCGGGGAATCGAGACGCAGTATTTT,CASSRGIETQYF
NA,TRBV6-2/TRBV6-3,TRBJ1-5,18,NA,TGTGCCAGCAGCCCTGGGGGGGCCCTTCTATTTAGCAATCAGCCCCAGCATTTT,CASSPGGALLFSNQPQHF
TRBD1,TRBV27,TRBJ1-4,17,few,TGTGCCAGCAGTCGGGGGCAGGGGGCTATAACTAATGAAAAACTGTTTTTT,CASSRGQGAITNEKLFF
NA,TRBV13,TRBJ1-6,14,NA,TGTGCCAGCAGCGGAGGACAGACCAATTCACCCCTCCACTTT,CASSGGQTNSPLHF
TRBD2,TRBV28,TRBJ2-7,16,NA,TGTGCCAGCAGCTCTATCTTAGCGGGAGATTTTTACGAGCAGTACTTC,CASSSILAGDFYEQYF
TRBD2,TRBV5-8,TRBJ2-3,16,NA,TGTGCCAGCAGCAAAGGACTAGCGGGGGCGACAGATACGCAGTATTTT,CASSKGLAGATDTQYF
NA,TRBV3-1/TRBV3-2,TRBJ1-1,16,NA,TGTGCCAGCAGCCAAGAACCTGGATCGGGGAACACTGAAGCTTTCTTT,CASSQEPGSGNTEAFF
NA,TRBV6-1,TRBJ2-6,16,once,TGTGCCAGCAGTGAAGCGGCCGTCTCTGGGGCCAACGTCCTGACTTTC,CASSEAAVSGANVLTF
TRBD1,TRBV7-8,TRBJ2-1,14,few,TGTGCCAGCAGCCACATTGGGACAGACAATGAGCAGTTCTTC,CASSHIGTDNEQFF
NA,TRBV6-5,TRBJ1-6,15,NA,TGTGCCAGCAGTTATGTCGGTAATTCCAATTCACCCCTCCACTTT,CASSYVGNSNSPLHF
TRBD1,TRBV5-5,TRBJ1-2,16,NA,TGTGCCAGCAGCTCTCTGAGGACAGGGTCCTCCTATGGCTACACCTTC,CASSSLRTGSSYGYTF
NA,TRBV9,TRBJ1-2,13,NA,TGTGCCAGCAATGGCGCCGGGAACTATGGCTACACCTTC,CASNGAGNYGYTF
NA,TRBV28,TRBJ1-5,13,few,TGTGCCAGCACGGGACTGCGCAATCAGCCCCAGCATTTT,CASTGLRNQPQHF
TRBD2,TRBV6-1,TRBJ2-7,15,many,TGTGCCAGCAGTGAAGGGACTAGCGGGGGCTACGAGCAGTACTTC,CASSEGTSGGYEQYF
TRBD2,TRBV6-2/TRBV6-3,TRBJ2-3,18,NA,TGTGCCAGCAGTTACCGGACTAGCGGGAGGCTTAGCACAGATACGCAGTATTTT,CASSYRTSGRLSTDTQYF
NA,TRBV3-1/TRBV3-2,TRBJ1-3,19,many,TGTGCCAGCAGCCAAGTGATGACGGGGGGCTTAATTCGTGGAAACACCATATATTTT,CASSQVMTGGLIRGNTIYF
NA,TRBV6-5,TRBJ2-7,15,NA,TGTGCCAGCAGTTACTCGGGAGGTAGGTTCGACGAGCAGTACTTC,CASSYSGGRFDEQYF
NA,TRBV5-4,TRBJ1-3,16,NA,TGTGCCAGCAGCTTGGCGGCAGGGATCTCTGGAAACACCATATATTTT,CASSLAAGISGNTIYF
NA,TRBV28,TRBJ2-3,14,NA,TGTGCCAGTGCCAATAGCGTGTTACGGGATACGCAGTATTTT,CASANSVLRDTQYF
NA,TRBV5-5,TRBJ1-6,14,NA,TGTGCCAGCAGCTTCGCTAGCCCCTATTCACCCCTCCACTTT,CASSFASPYSPLHF
TRBD2,TRBV29-1,TRBJ2-3,16,NA,TGCAGCGTCCTGTCAGTAGTAGCGGGGACGACAGATACGCAGTATTTT,CSVLSVVAGTTDTQYF
NA,TRBV19,TRBJ1-5,13,NA,TGTGCCAGTACCCCCCCGGGCAATCAGCCCCAGCATTTT,CASTPPGNQPQHF
NA,TRBV7-3,TRBJ2-3,16,NA,TGTGCCAGCAGCCCCGGGCCGGACTGGGATATTGGCACGCAGTATTTT,CASSPGPDWDIGTQYF
TRBD2,TRBV5-1,TRBJ2-3,16,NA,TGCGCCAGCAGCTTGGACGGACTAGCGGCCACAGATACGCAGTATTTT,CASSLDGLAATDTQYF
NA,TRBV2,TRBJ1-1,13,NA,TGTGCCAGCAGGACCGGACAAAACACTGAAGCTTTCTTT,CASRTGQNTEAFF
TRBD1,TRBV7-2,TRBJ2-2,14,NA,TGTGCCAGCAGCGTAACAGGGGTCACCGGGGAGCTGTTTTTT,CASSVTGVTGELFF
NA,TRBV6-5,TRBJ2-2,13,NA,TGTGCCAGCAGCGCAGGGGTAACCGGGGAGCTGTTTTTT,CASSAGVTGELFF
NA,TRBV12-3/TRBV12-4,TRBJ2-1,12,NA,TGTGCCAGTAAAGCCTCCAACAATGAGCAGTTCTTC,CASKASNNEQFF
NA,TRBV7-3,TRBJ2-3,14,NA,TGTGCCAGCAGCTTCGGACTAAGCACAGATACGCAGTATTTT,CASSFGLSTDTQYF